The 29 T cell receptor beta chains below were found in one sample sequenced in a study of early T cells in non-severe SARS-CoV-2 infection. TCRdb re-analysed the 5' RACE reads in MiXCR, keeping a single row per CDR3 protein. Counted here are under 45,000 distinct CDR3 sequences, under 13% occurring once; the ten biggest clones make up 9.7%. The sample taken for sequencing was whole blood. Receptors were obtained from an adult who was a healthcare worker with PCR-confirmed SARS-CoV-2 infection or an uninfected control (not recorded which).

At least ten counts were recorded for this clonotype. CDR3 in amino acids: CASSLFAEGAKNIQYF. DNA of the CDR3: TGTGCCAGTAGTTTGTTCGCGGAAGGAGCCAAAAACATTCAGTACTTC. The chain couples TRBV19 to TRBJ2-4, with D hard to call. This CDR3 has 16 amino acids. CDR1 and CDR2 (germline): LNHDA, SQIVND (reference sequence). V dropped 5 bases and J dropped 0 bases, with 14 bases sitting between them. Using reference TRBV19 and TRBJ2-4 for the parts outside the CDR3, the full variable domain is DGGITQSPKYLFRKEGQNVTLSCEQNLNHDAMYWYRQDPGQGLRLIYYSQIVNDFQKGDIAEGYSVSREKKESFPLTVTSAQKNPTAFYLCASSLFAEGAKNIQYFGAGTRLSVL.

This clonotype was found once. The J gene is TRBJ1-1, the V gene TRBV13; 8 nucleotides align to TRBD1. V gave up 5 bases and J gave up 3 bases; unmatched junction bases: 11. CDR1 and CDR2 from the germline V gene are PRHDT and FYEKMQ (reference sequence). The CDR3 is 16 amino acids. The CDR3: CASSLDRGPSYTEAFF. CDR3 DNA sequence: TGTGCCAGCAGCCTCGACAGGGGCCCAAGTTACACTGAAGCTTTCTTT.

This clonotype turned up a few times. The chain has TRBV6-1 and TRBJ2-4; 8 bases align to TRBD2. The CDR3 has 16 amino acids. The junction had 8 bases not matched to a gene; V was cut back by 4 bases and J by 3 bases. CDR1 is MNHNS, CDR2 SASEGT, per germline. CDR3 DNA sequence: TGTGCCAGCAGTGGCGGGGGGCACGACGGCAAAAACATTCAGTACTTC. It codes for CASSGGGHDGKNIQYF.

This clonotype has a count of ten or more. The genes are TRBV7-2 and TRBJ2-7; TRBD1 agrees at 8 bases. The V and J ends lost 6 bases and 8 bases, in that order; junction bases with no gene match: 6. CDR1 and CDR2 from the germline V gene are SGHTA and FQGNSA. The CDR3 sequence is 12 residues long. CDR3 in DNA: TGTGCCAGCAGTCGCGGACAGGGCAAGCAGTACTTC. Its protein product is CASSRGQGKQYF.

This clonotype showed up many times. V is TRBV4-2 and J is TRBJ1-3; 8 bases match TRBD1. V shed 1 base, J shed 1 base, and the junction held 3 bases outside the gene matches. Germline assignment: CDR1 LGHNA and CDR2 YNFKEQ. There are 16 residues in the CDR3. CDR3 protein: CASSQGQGMSGNTIYF. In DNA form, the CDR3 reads TGTGCCAGCAGCCAAGGACAGGGGATGTCTGGAAACACCATATATTTT.

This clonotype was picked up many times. The CDR3 protein is CASSLLGGGHGYTF. As DNA, the CDR3 is TGTGCCAGCAGCTTATTGGGGGGAGGCCATGGCTACACCTTC. The chain has TRBV7-9 and TRBJ1-2, with D maybe TRBD1 (5 bases). The CDR3 extends over 14 amino acids. Germline V gene data show CDR1 as SEHNR and CDR2 as FQNEAQ (reference sequence). V lost 2 bases and J 6 bases, leaving 13 bases between the germline ends.

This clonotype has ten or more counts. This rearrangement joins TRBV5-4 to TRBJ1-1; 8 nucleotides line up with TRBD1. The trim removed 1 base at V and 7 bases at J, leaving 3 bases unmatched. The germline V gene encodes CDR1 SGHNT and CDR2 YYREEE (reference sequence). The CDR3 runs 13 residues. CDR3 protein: CASSLIGQGEAFF. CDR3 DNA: TGTGCCAGCAGCTTGATTGGACAGGGTGAAGCTTTCTTT.

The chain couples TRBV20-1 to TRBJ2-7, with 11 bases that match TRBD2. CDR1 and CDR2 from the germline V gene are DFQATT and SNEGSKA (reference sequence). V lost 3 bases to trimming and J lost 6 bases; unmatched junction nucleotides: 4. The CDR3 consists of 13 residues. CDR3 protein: CSARKTSGVEQYF. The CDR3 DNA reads TGCAGTGCTAGGAAGACTAGCGGGGTCGAGCAGTACTTC.

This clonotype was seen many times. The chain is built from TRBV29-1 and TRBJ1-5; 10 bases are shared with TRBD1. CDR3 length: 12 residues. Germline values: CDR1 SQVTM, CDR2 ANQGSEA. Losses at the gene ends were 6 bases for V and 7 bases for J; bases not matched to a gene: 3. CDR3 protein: CSVMTGGQPQHF. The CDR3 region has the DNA TGCAGCGTCATGACAGGGGGCCAGCCCCAGCATTTT.

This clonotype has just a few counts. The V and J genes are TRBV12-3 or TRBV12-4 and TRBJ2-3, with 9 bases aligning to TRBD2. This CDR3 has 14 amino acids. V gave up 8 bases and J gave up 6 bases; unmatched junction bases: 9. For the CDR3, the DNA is TGTGCCAGCTCTATCAGCGGGGGGATTGATACGCAGTATTTT. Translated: CASSISGGIDTQYF.

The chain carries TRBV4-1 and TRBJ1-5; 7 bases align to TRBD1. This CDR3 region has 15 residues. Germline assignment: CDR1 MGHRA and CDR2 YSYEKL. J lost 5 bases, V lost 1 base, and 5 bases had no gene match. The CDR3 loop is CASSQVPTGDQPQHF. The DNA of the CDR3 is TGCGCCAGCAGCCAAGTCCCCACAGGGGATCAGCCCCAGCATTTT.

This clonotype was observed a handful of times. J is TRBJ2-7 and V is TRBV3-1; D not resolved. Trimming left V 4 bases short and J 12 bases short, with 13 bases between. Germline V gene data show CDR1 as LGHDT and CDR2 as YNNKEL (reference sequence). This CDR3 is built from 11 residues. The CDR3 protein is CASSLQQSVYF. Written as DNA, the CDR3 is TGTGCCAGCAGCCTCCAGCAGTCGGTGTACTTC.

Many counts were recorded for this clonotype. CDR3 loop: CASSVGQGKEKLFF. In DNA form, the CDR3 reads TGCGCCAGCAGTGTGGGACAGGGAAAAGAAAAACTGTTTTTT. This chain connects TRBV5-1 to TRBJ1-4, with TRBD1 matching over 9 bases. Germline V gene data show CDR1 as SGHRS and CDR2 as YFSETQ. J lost 8 bases, V lost 5 bases, and 7 bases had no gene match. The CDR3 contains 14 residues.

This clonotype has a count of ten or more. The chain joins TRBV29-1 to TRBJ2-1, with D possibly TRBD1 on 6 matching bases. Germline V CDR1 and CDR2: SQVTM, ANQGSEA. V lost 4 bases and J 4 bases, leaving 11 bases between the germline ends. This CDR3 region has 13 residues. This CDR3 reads CSVGRDTYNEQFF. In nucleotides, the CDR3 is TGCAGCGTTGGCCGGGACACGTACAATGAGCAGTTCTTC.

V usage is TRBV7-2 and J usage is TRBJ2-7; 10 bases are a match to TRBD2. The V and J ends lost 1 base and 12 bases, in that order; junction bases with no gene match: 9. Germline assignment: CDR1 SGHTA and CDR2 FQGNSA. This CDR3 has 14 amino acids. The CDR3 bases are TGTGCCAGCAGCTTAGGCCCTAGCGGGGGAGGGCGGTACTTC. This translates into CASSLGPSGGGRYF.

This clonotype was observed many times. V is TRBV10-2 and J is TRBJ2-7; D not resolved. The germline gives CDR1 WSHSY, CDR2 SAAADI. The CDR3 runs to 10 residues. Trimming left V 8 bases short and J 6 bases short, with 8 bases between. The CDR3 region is CASAFAEQYF. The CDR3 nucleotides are TGCGCCAGCGCCTTCGCCGAGCAGTACTTC.

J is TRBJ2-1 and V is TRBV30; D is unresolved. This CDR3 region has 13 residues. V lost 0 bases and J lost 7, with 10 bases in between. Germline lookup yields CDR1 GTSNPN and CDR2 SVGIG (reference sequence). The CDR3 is CAWSVRLGNEQFF. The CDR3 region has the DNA TGTGCCTGGAGTGTACGTTTGGGTAATGAGCAGTTCTTC. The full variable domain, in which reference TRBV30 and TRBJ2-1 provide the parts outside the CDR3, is SQTIHQWPATLVQPVGSPLSLECTVEGTSNPNLYWYRQAAGRGLQLLFYSVGIGQISSEVPQNLSASRPQDRQFILSSKKLLLSDSGFYLCAWSVRLGNEQFFGPGTRLTVL.

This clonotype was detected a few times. The CDR3 reads CATSRGGQETQYF. The CDR3 DNA follows: TGTGCCACCAGCAGAGGAGGACAAGAGACCCAGTACTTC. The rearrangement joins TRBV15 to TRBJ2-5; D ambiguous. Germline lookup yields CDR1 LNHNV and CDR2 YYDKDF (reference sequence). The CDR3 sequence is 13 residues long. V lost 1 base, J lost 2 bases, and 5 bases lay in between.

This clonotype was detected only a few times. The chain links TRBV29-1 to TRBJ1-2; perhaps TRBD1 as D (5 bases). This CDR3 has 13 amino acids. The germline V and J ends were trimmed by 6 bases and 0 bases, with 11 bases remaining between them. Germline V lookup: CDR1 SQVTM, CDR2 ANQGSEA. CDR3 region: CSVPQEANYGYTF. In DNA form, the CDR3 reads TGCAGCGTCCCACAGGAAGCTAACTATGGCTACACCTTC.

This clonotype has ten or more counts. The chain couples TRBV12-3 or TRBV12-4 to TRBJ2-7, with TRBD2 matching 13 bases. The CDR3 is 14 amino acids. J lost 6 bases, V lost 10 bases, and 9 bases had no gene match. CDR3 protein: CATQTSGGISEQYF. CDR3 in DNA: TGTGCCACCCAGACTAGCGGGGGGATTAGCGAGCAGTACTTC.

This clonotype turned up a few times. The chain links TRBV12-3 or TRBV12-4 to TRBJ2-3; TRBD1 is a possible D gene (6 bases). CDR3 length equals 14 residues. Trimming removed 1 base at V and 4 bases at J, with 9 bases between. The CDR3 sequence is CASSLDRVPDTQYF. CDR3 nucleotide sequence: TGTGCCAGCAGTTTAGACAGGGTCCCAGATACGCAGTATTTT.

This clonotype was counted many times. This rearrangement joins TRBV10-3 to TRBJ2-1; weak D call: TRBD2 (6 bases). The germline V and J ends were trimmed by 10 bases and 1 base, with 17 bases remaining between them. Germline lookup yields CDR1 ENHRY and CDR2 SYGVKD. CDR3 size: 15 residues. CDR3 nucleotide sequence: TGTGCCACCACGCTGACGGGAGAATCCTACAATGAGCAGTTCTTC. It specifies CATTLTGESYNEQFF.

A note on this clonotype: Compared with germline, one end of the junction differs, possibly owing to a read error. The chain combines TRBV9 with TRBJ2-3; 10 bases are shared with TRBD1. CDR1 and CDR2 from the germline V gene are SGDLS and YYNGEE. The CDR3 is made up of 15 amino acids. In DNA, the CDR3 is TGTGCCGGCAGAGAGACAGGGGGCCTGGGAGATACGCAGTATTTT. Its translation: CAGRETGGLGDTQYF.

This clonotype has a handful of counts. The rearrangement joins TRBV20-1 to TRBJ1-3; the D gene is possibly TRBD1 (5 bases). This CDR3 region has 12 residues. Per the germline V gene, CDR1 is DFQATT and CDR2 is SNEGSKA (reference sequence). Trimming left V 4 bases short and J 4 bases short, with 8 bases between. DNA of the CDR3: TGCAGTGCTACGGGGCCGGGAAACACCATATATTTT. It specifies CSATGPGNTIYF.

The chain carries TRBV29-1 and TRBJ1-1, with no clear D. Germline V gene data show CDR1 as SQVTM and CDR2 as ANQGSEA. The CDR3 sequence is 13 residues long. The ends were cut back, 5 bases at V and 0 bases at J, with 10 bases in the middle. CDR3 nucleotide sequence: TGCAGCGTTTCACGGCTGTTGAACACTGAAGCTTTCTTT. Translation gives CSVSRLLNTEAFF.

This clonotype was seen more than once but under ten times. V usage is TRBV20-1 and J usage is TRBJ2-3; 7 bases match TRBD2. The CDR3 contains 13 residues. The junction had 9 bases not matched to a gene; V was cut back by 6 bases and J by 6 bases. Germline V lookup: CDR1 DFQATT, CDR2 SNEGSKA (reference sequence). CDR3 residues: CSARDYSEDTQYF. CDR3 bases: TGCAGTGCCCGGGACTACTCGGAGGATACGCAGTATTTT.

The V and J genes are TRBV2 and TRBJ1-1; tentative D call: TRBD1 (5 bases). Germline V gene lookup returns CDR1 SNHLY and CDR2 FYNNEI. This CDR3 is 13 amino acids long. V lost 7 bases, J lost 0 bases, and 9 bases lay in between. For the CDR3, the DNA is TGTGCCAGCATGGGGGAGGTGAACACTGAAGCTTTCTTT. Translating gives CASMGEVNTEAFF.

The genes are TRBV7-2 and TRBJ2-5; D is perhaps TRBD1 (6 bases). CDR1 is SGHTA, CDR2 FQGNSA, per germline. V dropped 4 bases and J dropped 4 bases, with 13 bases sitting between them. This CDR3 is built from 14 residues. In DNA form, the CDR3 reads TGTGCCAGCAGCTCACAGGGAAATCGAGAGACCCAGTACTTC. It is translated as CASSSQGNRETQYF.

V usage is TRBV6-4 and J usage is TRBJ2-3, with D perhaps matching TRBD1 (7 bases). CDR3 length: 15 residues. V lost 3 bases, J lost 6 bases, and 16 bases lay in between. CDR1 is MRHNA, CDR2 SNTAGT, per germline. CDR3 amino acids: CASSEAGGTSDTQYF. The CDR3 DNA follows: TGTGCCAGCAGTGAGGCAGGGGGGACTTCGGATACGCAGTATTTT.